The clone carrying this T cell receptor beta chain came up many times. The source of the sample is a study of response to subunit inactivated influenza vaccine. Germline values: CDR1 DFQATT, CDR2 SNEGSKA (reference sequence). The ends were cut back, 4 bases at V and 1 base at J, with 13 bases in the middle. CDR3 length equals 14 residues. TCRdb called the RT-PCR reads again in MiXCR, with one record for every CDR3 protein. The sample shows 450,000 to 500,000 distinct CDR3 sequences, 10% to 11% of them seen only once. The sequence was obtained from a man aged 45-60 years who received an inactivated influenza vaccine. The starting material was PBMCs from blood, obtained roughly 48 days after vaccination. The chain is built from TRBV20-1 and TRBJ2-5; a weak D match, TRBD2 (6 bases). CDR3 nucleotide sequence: TGCAGTGCTAACCTAGCGCCAATCCAAGAGACCCAGTACTTC. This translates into CSANLAPIQETQYF.